The 18 T cell receptor beta chains presented below share a single source sample, sequenced in a study of radiation and T cells in renal cell carcinoma. The protocol was immunoSEQ multiplex PCR, while the TCRdb copy is restricted to in-frame clones and leaves out a portion. This table holds around 75,000 clones, roughly 87% found once. Described time point: blood 2 weeks post-SBRT. Treatment here: 15 Gy SBRT to primary tumor, nephrectomy 4 weeks later. This material consisted of blood, taken from a patient whose treatment included radiotherapy and nephrectomy. The receptors stem from a man aged 55 to 70 with renal cell carcinoma.

V and J are TRBV10-3 and TRBJ2-2; D not certain. The V end lost 0 bases, the J end lost 4 bases, and 3 bases lay between the germline ends. Germline-derived CDR1 and CDR2 are ENHRY and SYGVKD. The CDR3 sequence is 13 residues long. The CDR3 DNA sequence: TGTGCCATCAGTGAGTCACCCACCGGGGAGCTGTTTTTT. It yields the protein CAISESPTGELFF.

The V call is TRBV7-9, the J call TRBJ1-5; D remains ambiguous. Trimming removed 1 base from V and 0 bases from J, with 13 bases in between. This CDR3 has 17 residues. The germline gives CDR1 SEHNR, CDR2 FQNEAQ (reference sequence). The CDR3 here is CASSLVLGGDSNQPQHF. CDR3 DNA sequence: TGTGCCAGCAGCTTAGTCCTCGGTGGAGATAGCAATCAGCCCCAGCATTTT.

The V call is TRBV21-1, the J call TRBJ1-3; the table's TRBD1 call for D was not verified on the DNA. TRBV21-1 is reported as a pseudogene. CDR3 length equals 16 residues. In DNA form, the CDR3 reads TGTGCCAGCAGCAAAGTTGGGCCGACCCTAAGAAACACCATATATTTT. Translated: CASSKVGPTLRNTIYF.

V and J are TRBV5-1 and TRBJ2-3; possible D gene TRBD1, 6 bases. The CDR3 covers 16 residues. The germline gives CDR1 SGHRS, CDR2 YFSETQ. V lost 4 bases, J lost 2 bases, and 17 bases lay in between. The CDR3 nucleotides read TGCGCCAGCAGCCCCCCAGGGGCTCTCTCCACAGATACGCAGTATTTT. Its protein product is CASSPPGALSTDTQYF.

There are a few counts of this clone. The chain links TRBV5-1 to TRBJ2-4; 9 bases are shared with TRBD1. After removal of 4 bases from V and 2 bases from J, the junction contained 10 bases not matched to a gene. Germline-derived CDR1 and CDR2 are SGHRS and YFSETQ. The CDR3 loop spans 17 amino acids. The CDR3 DNA follows: TGCGCCAGCAGCCCTAGTTCCGGGACAGGGCCCAAAAACATTCAGTACTTC. Amino acids: CASSPSSGTGPKNIQYF.

The V and J genes are TRBV10-2 and TRBJ2-7; the D is unclear. CDR1 WSHSY and CDR2 SAAADI come from the germline V gene. This CDR3 region has 16 residues. V gave up 7 bases and J gave up 3 bases, with 22 bases separating them. The CDR3 is CASNILKRRFLYEQYF. CDR3 bases: TGCGCCAGCAACATTCTCAAACGCCGATTTCTCTACGAGCAGTACTTC.

The chain combines TRBV27 with TRBJ1-2, with D perhaps matching TRBD1 (6 bases). The CDR3 totals 14 residues. Trimming removed 6 bases from V and 2 bases from J, with 13 bases in between. The germline CDR1 and CDR2 sequences are MNHEY and SMNVEV (reference sequence). In DNA, the CDR3 is TGTGCCAGCAGCAGACTACAGGGAAACTATGGCTACACCTTC. Protein sequence: CASSRLQGNYGYTF.

This clone appeared a single time. V usage is TRBV7-6 and J usage is TRBJ2-7, with 9 bases that match TRBD2. This CDR3 region has 15 residues. Trimming removed 1 base from V and 2 bases from J; junction bases left unmatched: 3. Germline-derived CDR1 and CDR2 are SGHVS and FNYEAQ. CDR3: CASSLGTSGPYEQYF. The CDR3 bases are TGTGCCAGCAGCTTAGGAACTAGCGGGCCCTACGAGCAGTACTTC.

V gene TRBV6-1 combines with J gene TRBJ1-5; 9 positions match TRBD1. This CDR3 has 16 amino acids. CDR1 and CDR2 (germline): MNHNS, SASEGT. Germline trimming cut 0 bases from V and 2 bases from J; bases unmatched to any gene: 2. CDR3 loop: CASSEAGQGGNQPQHF. Written as DNA, the CDR3 is TGTGCCAGCAGTGAAGCGGGACAGGGAGGCAATCAGCCCCAGCATTTT.

The chain recombines TRBV9 with TRBJ2-5; tentative D call: TRBD2 (5 bases). The germline V gene has CDR1 SGDLS and CDR2 YYNGEE. V dropped 0 bases and J dropped 4 bases, with 7 bases sitting between them. The CDR3 totals 13 residues. The CDR3 nucleotides read TGTGCCAGCAGCGTAGGAGGGTCAGAGACCCAGTACTTC. Translating gives CASSVGGSETQYF.

This sequence joins TRBV11-3 and TRBJ2-1; either TRBD1 or TRBD2 may fit D (6 bases each). Germline CDR1 SGHNT, CDR2 YENEEA. The CDR3 length is 16 residues. V was cut by 5 bases and J by 6 bases, with 20 bases left in between. Here the CDR3 DNA reads TGTGCCAGCAGCCCCGGGGGCTACGGGAGTGGCAATGAGCAGTTCTTC. Residues: CASSPGGYGSGNEQFF.

This chain joins TRBV29-1 and TRBJ2-7, with a weak D call TRBD2 (6 bases). V shed 6 bases and J shed 5 bases, with 17 bases lying between them. The CDR3 spans 13 residues. CDR1 and CDR2 from the germline V gene are SQVTM and ANQGSEA. The CDR3 nucleotides are TGCAGCGTGCGGGGAGCGGAAGTAGACGAGCAGTACTTC. Its translation is CSVRGAEVDEQYF.

The chain has TRBV9 and TRBJ1-5; D unclear. The CDR3 sequence is 13 residues long. CDR1 and CDR2 from the germline V gene are SGDLS and YYNGEE. The germline V and J ends were trimmed by 4 bases and 0 bases, with 5 bases remaining between them. CDR3 nucleotide sequence: TGTGCCAGCAGCCTCGATAGCAATCAGCCCCAGCATTTT. Amino acid sequence: CASSLDSNQPQHF.

The chain is built from TRBV19 and TRBJ2-3; 12 nucleotides agree with TRBD1. Germline CDR1 is LNHDA and CDR2 is SQIVND (reference sequence). The trim removed 3 bases at V and 5 bases at J, leaving 9 bases unmatched. The CDR3 is made up of 17 amino acids. The CDR3 protein is CASSIAWGQGAVDTQYF. CDR3 nucleotide sequence: TGTGCCAGTAGTATTGCCTGGGGACAGGGGGCGGTAGATACGCAGTATTTT.

In its sample, this clone was seen once. The rearrangement links TRBV10-2 to TRBJ1-1; 7 bases align to TRBD1. The germline CDR1 and CDR2 sequences are WSHSY and SAAADI. Trimming cost V 0 bases and J 5 bases; bases outside gene matches: 3. The CDR3 sequence is 14 residues long. The CDR3 coding sequence is TGCGCCAGCAGTGAGTCGAACAGGGGAACTGAAGCTTTCTTT. It translates to CASSESNRGTEAFF.

The J gene is TRBJ2-7, the V gene TRBV19, with D hard to call. The ends were cut back, 4 bases at V and 5 bases at J, with 9 bases in the middle. Germline CDR1 LNHDA, CDR2 SQIVND (reference sequence). This CDR3 has 12 residues. CDR3 in DNA: TGTGCCAGTAGTAAGACCGTCCACGAGCAGTACTTC. It translates to CASSKTVHEQYF.

CDR3 protein: CASSLAGAGNEKLFF. CDR3 in DNA: TGCGCCAGCAGCTTGGCGGGGGCCGGGAATGAAAAACTGTTTTTT. The chain has TRBV5-1 and TRBJ1-4; perhaps TRBD1 as D (6 bases). This CDR3 comprises 15 residues. Germline V CDR1 and CDR2: SGHRS, YFSETQ. V lost 0 bases, J lost 5 bases, and 11 bases lay in between.

J is TRBJ1-4 and V is TRBV29-1; TRBD1 matches at 9 bases. CDR3 size: 14 residues. Germline CDR1 reads SQVTM; CDR2 reads ANQGSEA. The J segment lost 7 bases and the V segment lost 4 bases, leaving 7 bases of the junction unmatched. CDR3 sequence: CSVGGQGLGEKLFF. As DNA, the CDR3 is TGCAGCGTTGGGGGACAGGGTCTTGGTGAAAAACTGTTTTTT.